The next 18 T cell receptor beta chains were all read from a single sample in a study of patients and donors after allogeneic stem cell transplantation. One entry per CDR3 protein, called by TCRdb with MiXCR from the RT-PCR reads. The sample carries under 95,000 distinct CDR3 sequences, 5% recorded once. Sequences were obtained from blood, either unsorted or a sorted T cell fraction (not recorded which). These receptors were collected from a human donor who was either an allogeneic HSCT recipient or a stem cell or donor lymphocyte infusion donor (not recorded which). It is not recorded whose cells these are; they may come from a transplant donor.

In its sample, this clonotype was seen many times. The chain has TRBV4-1 and TRBJ2-7, with D possibly called TRBD1 or TRBD2 (5 bases each). This CDR3 comprises 15 residues. Germline V gives CDR1 MGHRA, CDR2 YSYEKL. Trimming stripped 0 bases from V and 7 bases from J, with 16 bases between. The CDR3 DNA reads as TGCGCCAGCAGCCAAGAAACGGGACGGCATTTGGAGCAGTACTTC. The encoded protein is CASSQETGRHLEQYF.

This clonotype was seen repeatedly, ten times or more. The rearrangement links TRBV27 to TRBJ1-2; 7 positions agree with TRBD1. The germline V gene has CDR1 MNHEY and CDR2 SMNVEV (reference sequence). CDR3 length equals 14 residues. The ends lost 5 bases at V and 2 bases at J; junction bases unmatched: 5. Here the CDR3 DNA reads TGTGCCAGCAGTACCAGACAGGGAAACTATGGCTACACCTTC. It translates to CASSTRQGNYGYTF.

This clonotype was detected only a few times. The chain is built from TRBV20-1 and TRBJ2-3, with 14 bases identical to TRBD2. The V and J ends lost 4 bases and 3 bases, in that order; junction bases with no gene match: 6. The germline CDR1 and CDR2 sequences are DFQATT and SNEGSKA (reference sequence). CDR3 length equals 16 residues. The CDR3 loop is CSANSRLAGGTDTQYF. In DNA form, the CDR3 reads TGCAGTGCTAACTCCCGACTAGCGGGGGGGACAGATACGCAGTATTTT.

This clonotype was counted ten times or more. CDR3 bases: TGCAGTGCTATTAATAGCATGAACACTGAAGCTTTCTTT. Its protein product is CSAINSMNTEAFF. J is TRBJ1-1 and V is TRBV20-1, with D hard to call. The V gene lost 4 bases and the J gene lost 0 bases, with 9 bases spanning the gap. Germline V lookup: CDR1 DFQATT, CDR2 SNEGSKA (reference sequence). The CDR3 spans 13 residues.

The sample holds many counts of this clonotype. The chain combines TRBV20-1 with TRBJ2-7; 10 nucleotides agree with TRBD2. The CDR3 has 14 residues. Germline values: CDR1 DFQATT, CDR2 SNEGSKA (reference sequence). The V gene end was trimmed by 5 bases and the J gene end by 4 bases; junction bases not matched to a gene: 8. The CDR3 here is CSAPDRTSGYEQYF. Written as DNA, the CDR3 is TGCAGTGCTCCAGATCGGACTAGCGGTTACGAGCAGTACTTC.

This clonotype has at least ten counts. This sequence joins TRBV9 and TRBJ1-2; D gene unclear. Trimming left V 6 bases short and J 7 bases short, with 22 bases between. The germline V gene has CDR1 SGDLS and CDR2 YYNGEE. This CDR3 has 15 amino acids. CDR3 bases: TGTGCCAGCACCCCTCGCGGAGGTCCCCTCGGTGGCTACACCTTC. Translated, it gives CASTPRGGPLGGYTF.

This clonotype was seen at least ten times. The gene calls are TRBV7-6 and TRBJ2-3; D is perhaps TRBD1 or TRBD2 (5 bases each). CDR1 and CDR2 from the germline V gene are SGHVS and FNYEAQ. V lost 1 base, J lost 4 bases, and 15 bases lay in between. CDR3 size: 16 residues. The CDR3 spells CASSLGPGTAADTQYF. The DNA of the CDR3 is TGTGCCAGCAGCTTAGGCCCCGGGACGGCAGCAGATACGCAGTATTTT.

This clonotype appeared many times. The chain uses TRBV9 and TRBJ2-1; D call uncertain. Trimming shortened V by 0 bases and J by 4 bases, and 14 bases separated the two germline ends. Germline V gene lookup returns CDR1 SGDLS and CDR2 YYNGEE. The length of the CDR3 is 16 residues. This CDR3 is CASSVVGGKLYNEQFF. The CDR3 coding sequence is TGTGCCAGCAGCGTAGTTGGCGGAAAGCTATACAATGAGCAGTTCTTC. Complete variable domain (other parts from reference TRBV9 and TRBJ2-1): DSGVTQTPKHLITATGQRVTLRCSPRSGDLSVYWYQQSLDQGLQFLIQYYNGEERAKGNILERFSAQQFPDLHSELNLSSLELGDSALYFCASSVVGGKLYNEQFFGPGTRLTVL.

The chain carries TRBV5-4 and TRBJ1-1; D uncertain. The CDR3 has 13 residues. The germline V gene encodes CDR1 SGHNT and CDR2 YYREEE (reference sequence). The V gene lost 3 bases and the J gene lost 3 bases, with 9 bases spanning the gap. In nucleotides, the CDR3 is TGTGCCAGCAGCTACGACCAGGACACTGAAGCTTTCTTT. Translating gives CASSYDQDTEAFF. Complete variable domain (other parts from reference TRBV5-4 and TRBJ1-1): ETGVTQSPTHLIKTRGQQVTLRCSSQSGHNTVSWYQQALGQGPQFIFQYYREEENGRGNFPPRFSGLQFPNYSSELNVNALELDDSALYLCASSYDQDTEAFFGQGTRLTVV.

Many counts were recorded for this clonotype. The V and J genes are TRBV5-1 and TRBJ2-5, with 15 positions matching TRBD2. This CDR3 is 18 amino acids long. With V trimmed by 3 bases and J by 5 bases, 11 bases remained unmatched. CDR1 is SGHRS and CDR2 is YFSETQ in the germline V gene. The CDR3 region has the DNA TGCGCCAGCAGCTCACGGACTAGCGGGGGGGCGATTCCCGAGACCCAGTACTTC. Translated: CASSSRTSGGAIPETQYF.

The sample holds many counts of this clonotype. This sequence joins TRBV28 and TRBJ2-3; D may be TRBD1 (5 bases). Per the germline V gene, CDR1 is MDHEN and CDR2 is SYDVKM. The CDR3 contains 15 residues. With 2 bases removed from V and 0 bases from J, the gap between germline ends came to 9 bases. This CDR3 reads CASSLTQGSTDTQYF. CDR3 sequence (DNA): TGTGCCAGCAGTTTAACTCAGGGAAGCACAGATACGCAGTATTTT.

This clonotype was counted at least ten times. The genes are TRBV20-1 and TRBJ2-3; D call uncertain. The CDR3 loop spans 15 amino acids. Trimming left V 5 bases short and J 3 bases short, with 18 bases between. Germline lookup yields CDR1 DFQATT and CDR2 SNEGSKA (reference sequence). The CDR3 loop reads CSARHDLPVTDTQYF. CDR3 nucleotide sequence: TGCAGTGCTCGCCACGATCTCCCGGTTACAGATACGCAGTATTTT.

This clonotype has ten or more counts. V gene TRBV29-1 combines with J gene TRBJ2-7; no clear D gene. The CDR3 covers 13 residues. Trimming shortened V by 3 bases and J by 0 bases, and 9 bases separated the two germline ends. CDR1 SQVTM and CDR2 ANQGSEA come from the germline V gene. The CDR3 DNA reads TGCAGCGTTGAGACGGCTAGCTCCTACGAGCAGTACTTC. It is translated as CSVETASSYEQYF.

This clonotype was detected ten times or more. The V call is TRBV20-1, the J call TRBJ1-3; 8 bases align to TRBD1. Trimming removed 5 bases from V and 2 bases from J; junction bases left unmatched: 11. The CDR3 spans 16 residues. Germline CDR1 reads DFQATT; CDR2 reads SNEGSKA (reference sequence). The DNA for the CDR3 is TGCAGTGCTCCTCTGGACAGGGACATTACTGGAAACACCATATATTTT. Amino acid sequence: CSAPLDRDITGNTIYF.

Many counts were recorded for this clonotype. This chain uses TRBV20-1 with TRBJ1-5; weak D call: TRBD1 (5 bases). The CDR3 sequence is 14 residues long. Trimming removed 2 bases at V and 3 bases at J, with 11 bases between. Germline CDR1 is DFQATT and CDR2 is SNEGSKA (reference sequence). The CDR3 region has the DNA TGCAGTGCTAGACAGGGCCCCATCAATCAGCCCCAGCATTTT. It is translated as CSARQGPINQPQHF.

This clonotype was seen repeatedly, ten times or more. The CDR3 loop reads CASSLSGRRYF. CDR3 sequence (DNA): TGCGCCAGCAGCTTGAGCGGGAGAAGGTATTTT. The chain joins TRBV5-1 to TRBJ2-3; TRBD2 matches at 8 bases. CDR3 length equals 11 residues. Germline V gene data show CDR1 as SGHRS and CDR2 as YFSETQ. Unmatched junction bases numbered 3, after V lost 1 base and J lost 14 bases.

This chain links TRBV27 with TRBJ2-2; D not resolved. V was pared by 4 bases and J by 1 base, with 1 base between. This CDR3 comprises 12 residues. Germline CDR1 and CDR2: MNHEY and SMNVEV (reference sequence). CDR3 DNA: TGTGCCAGCAGTTGGAACACCGGGGAGCTGTTTTTT. Translated, it gives CASSWNTGELFF.

The rearrangement links TRBV11-3 to TRBJ2-7; D not resolved. This CDR3 is built from 14 residues. Germline V gene sequence: CDR1 SGHNT, CDR2 YENEEA. V lost 0 bases to trimming and J lost 4 bases, with 10 bases between them. CDR3 loop: CASSLDSAEYEQYF. The CDR3 coding sequence is TGTGCCAGCAGCTTAGATTCGGCGGAGTACGAGCAGTACTTC.